What follows are 5 T cell receptor beta chains derived from one specimen sequenced in a study of human versus mouse CDR3 diversity and MHC coevolution. Produced via immunoSEQ multiplex PCR; TCRdb's table is partial and in-frame only. The data hold about 83,000 clones, with 85% to 95% observed a single time. Source material: naive CD4+ T cells from blood. Subset denoted: CD45RO-negative CD62L-positive naive CD4 T cells. Receptors were obtained from a person aged 25 to 75 in good health.

This clone is a singleton in its sample. The rearrangement uses TRBV5-4 and TRBJ2-1; D may be TRBD1 (7 bases). The CDR3 covers 17 residues. Trimming removed 4 bases from V and 0 bases from J, with 17 bases in between. Germline V gene sequence: CDR1 SGHNT, CDR2 YYREEE (reference sequence). The CDR3 loop is CASSTQGGGPSYNEQFF. The CDR3 bases are TGTGCCAGCAGCACCCAGGGGGGTGGGCCCTCCTACAATGAGCAGTTCTTC.

The chain links TRBV5-6 to TRBJ2-3; 9 nucleotides match TRBD2. CDR3 size: 16 residues. The germline V gene has CDR1 SGHDT and CDR2 YYEEEE. V dropped 4 bases and J dropped 0; count of bases not matched to a gene: 6. The CDR3 spells CASSKGTSSSTDTQYF. The CDR3 region has the DNA TGTGCCAGCAGCAAAGGGACTAGCTCTAGCACAGATACGCAGTATTTT.

The rearrangement uses TRBV6-5 and TRBJ2-5; 7 bases agree with TRBD1. The CDR3 consists of 14 residues. CDR1 and CDR2 (germline): MNHEY, SVGAGI. The junction had 11 bases not matched to a gene; V was cut back by 6 bases and J by 7 bases. The CDR3 protein is CASRPQGEGGTQYF. Here the CDR3 DNA reads TGTGCCAGCAGACCCCAGGGGGAAGGGGGGACCCAGTACTTC.

The rearrangement joins TRBV7-9 to TRBJ1-6; D not resolved. The germline V and J ends were trimmed by 2 bases and 7 bases, with 9 bases remaining between them. This CDR3 is built from 14 residues. Per the germline V gene, CDR1 is SEHNR and CDR2 is FQNEAQ (reference sequence). CDR3 in DNA: TGTGCCAGCAGCTTAAAACCAGTCAATTCACCCCTCCACTTT. Translated, it gives CASSLKPVNSPLHF.

The CDR3 here is CSVDSGEQTQYF. The DNA of the CDR3 is TGCAGCGTTGACTCCGGGGAGCAGACCCAGTACTTC. The J gene is TRBJ2-5, the V gene TRBV29-1; perhaps TRBD2 as D (5 bases). Germline V CDR1 and CDR2: SQVTM, ANQGSEA. V lost 3 bases and J 6 bases, leaving 11 bases between the germline ends. The length of the CDR3 is 12 residues.